What follows are 7 T cell receptor beta chains derived from one specimen sequenced in a study of CD8+CD57+ T cells in acquired aplastic anemia. Genomic DNA templated the TCR beta VDJ and CDR3 profiling. TCRdb fed the reads into MiXCR, producing one record per CDR3 protein. The table includes about 160,000 distinct CDR3 sequences, about 48% detected once. All patients picked for sequencing had shown, by flow cytometry, an expansion of CD8+CD57+ cells. The sample was sorted CD4+, CD8+, or CD8+CD57+ T cells (not recorded which) from PBMCs. The receptors originated from a human donor with aplastic anemia.

This clonotype occurred once. The rearrangement links TRBV5-1 to TRBJ2-7; no firm D call. The CDR3 totals 13 residues. Germline V CDR1 and CDR2: SGHRS, YFSETQ. V was pared by 2 bases and J by 5 bases, with 11 bases between. The chain's CDR3 is CASSFERVDEQYF. The DNA for the CDR3 is TGCGCCAGCAGCTTCGAAAGGGTCGACGAGCAGTACTTC.

The chain recombines TRBV5-8 with TRBJ2-7; 7 bases map to TRBD2. CDR3 length: 15 amino acids. The junction had 7 bases not matched to a gene; V was cut back by 0 bases and J by 4 bases. CDR1 and CDR2 from the germline V gene are SGHTS and YDEGEE. CDR3 sequence reads: CASSLVQRDRYEQYF. In DNA, the CDR3 is TGTGCCAGCAGCTTGGTCCAGCGGGATAGGTACGAGCAGTACTTC.

This clonotype was counted ten times or more. The chain links TRBV15 to TRBJ2-1; 7 positions match TRBD2. J was trimmed by 9 bases and V by 1 base; bases with no gene match: 6. This CDR3 comprises 14 residues. The V gene's germline CDR1 is LNHNV and CDR2 YYDKDF (reference sequence). The CDR3 region has the DNA TGTGCCACCAGCAGAGTTGGGGGGGGGGGTGAGCAGTTCTTC. The encoded protein is CATSRVGGGGEQFF.

In its sample, this clonotype was seen a few times. CDR3 DNA: TGTGCCAGCAGCTTCGGACAGGTTTCCTACGAGCAGTACTTC. Protein: CASSFGQVSYEQYF. V usage is TRBV5-6 and J usage is TRBJ2-7, with 7 positions matching TRBD1. The CDR3 runs to 14 residues. CDR1 and CDR2 from the germline V gene are SGHDT and YYEEEE. Trimming cost V 2 bases and J 1 base; bases outside gene matches: 3.

The rearrangement joins TRBV9 to TRBJ2-1; D not resolved. V gave up 0 bases and J gave up 8 bases, with 12 bases separating them. Germline V gives CDR1 SGDLS, CDR2 YYNGEE. CDR3 length equals 14 residues. The CDR3 region has the DNA TGTGCCAGCAGCGTAGGGCCAGAGTACGATGAGCAGTTCTTC. Residues: CASSVGPEYDEQFF.

This clonotype has a single count. The genes are TRBV19 and TRBJ1-5; the match to TRBD1 covers 9 bases. V gave up 4 bases and J gave up 7 bases; unmatched junction bases: 8. The V gene's germline CDR1 is LNHDA and CDR2 SQIVND (reference sequence). This CDR3 is 15 amino acids long. CDR3 sequence reads: CASSRDRVMGQPQHF. The CDR3 nucleotides read TGTGCCAGTAGTAGGGACAGGGTAATGGGCCAGCCCCAGCATTTT.

The rearrangement uses TRBV2 and TRBJ1-2; a possible D gene is TRBD1 (6 bases). Germline V lookup: CDR1 SNHLY, CDR2 FYNNEI. The CDR3 has 18 amino acids. V was trimmed by 6 bases and J by 2 bases, leaving 25 bases between them. This CDR3 is CASSPPRAAMDRNYGYTF. CDR3 DNA sequence: TGTGCCAGCAGCCCCCCACGTGCCGCCATGGACAGAAACTATGGCTACACCTTC. The full variable domain, its missing parts supplied by reference TRBV2 and TRBJ1-2, is EPEVTQTPSHQVTQMGQEVILRCVPISNHLYFYWYRQILGQKVEFLVSFYNNEISEKSEIFDDQFSVERPDGSNFTLKIRSTKLEDSAMYFCASSPPRAAMDRNYGYTFGSGTRLTVV.